One and the same sample provided the 3 T cell receptor beta chains below, sequenced in a study of identical twins. TCRdb ran MiXCR on the 5' RACE reads and lists one entry per CDR3 protein. The profile covers some 500,000 distinct CDR3 sequences, with approximately 15% appearing a single time and approximately 1% taken by the ten largest. The same data also contributed to another study, on yellow fever vaccine responses in identical twins.

Specimen: CD4+ T cells sorted from blood. The receptors here all came from a woman between 18 and 29 years old in good health.

This clonotype was detected only a few times. The chain carries TRBV10-3 and TRBJ2-1; a possible D gene is TRBD1 (6 bases). Germline V gene lookup returns CDR1 ENHRY and CDR2 SYGVKD. V lost 4 bases and J lost 5, with 12 bases in between. The CDR3 is made up of 14 amino acids. The CDR3 DNA sequence: TGTGCCATCAGTGGAATGGGGACACACAATGAGCAGTTCTTC. It codes for CAISGMGTHNEQFF.

This clonotype has a count of ten or more. The J gene is TRBJ2-7, the V gene TRBV5-1, with D possibly TRBD1 on 5 matching bases. Germline V gives CDR1 SGHRS, CDR2 YFSETQ. This CDR3 is 11 amino acids long. Trimming took off 6 bases at V and 6 bases at J, with 10 bases between the two ends. CDR3 DNA: TGCGCCAGCAAGCAGGGTTCCGAGCAGTACTTC. This translates into CASKQGSEQYF.

CDR3 in amino acids: CSAISLSVRADTQYF. The CDR3 region has the DNA TGCAGTGCGATAAGCCTCAGTGTACGGGCAGATACGCAGTATTTT. This chain joins TRBV20-1 and TRBJ2-3; the D is unclear. This CDR3 has 15 residues. Germline CDR1 DFQATT, CDR2 SNEGSKA (reference sequence). V was trimmed by 6 bases and J by 4 bases, leaving 20 bases between them.